The rows below give T cell receptor beta chains drawn from one sample of a study of cytomegalovirus exposure and HLA in healthy donors. Using immunoSEQ multiplex PCR, the repertoire was profiled, and TCRdb retains in-frame clones only, with some absent. The table includes 180,000 or so clones, roughly four fifths detected once. Sequences were obtained from PBMCs. These receptors came from a male donor in good health and CMV-seronegative. CDR3s include the opening cysteine and the closing phenylalanine or tryptophan. A D gene is named only where the DNA matches it firmly. Size tells how often a clone was seen (once, few, many) or the class of an expanded clone, and some rows leave it out.

DNA,CDR3,size,D,J,V
TGTGCCAGCAGCCGGGACTCCCAATCCTACGAGCAGTACTTC,CASSRDSQSYEQYF,.,.,TRBJ2-7,TRBV6-5
TGCGCCAGCAGCTCCCAGGGGGCTAATGAAAAACTGTTTTTT,CASSSQGANEKLFF,.,TRBD1,TRBJ1-4,TRBV5-1
TGTGCCAGCATAGTGAGACACCGGGGGACTGAAGCTTTCTTT,CASIVRHRGTEAFF,.,.,TRBJ1-1,TRBV6-6
TGCGCCAGCAGCCAGCAGTGGGGGCTAGCTTTCTTT,CASSQQWGLAFF,.,.,TRBJ1-1,TRBV4-1
TGTGCCAGCAGGTCGACAGGGGACTATAGCTACACCTTC,CASRSTGDYSYTF,.,TRBD1,TRBJ1-2,TRBV6-6
TGTGCCAGCAGTGGACCTAAGTGGAGCTCTGGAAACACCATATATTTT,CASSGPKWSSGNTIYF,few,.,TRBJ1-3,TRBV2
TGTGCCAGCAGTCCGGGACAGGGGTCGGATAGCAATCAGCCCCAGCATTTT,CASSPGQGSDSNQPQHF,.,TRBD1,TRBJ1-5,TRBV7-9
TGTGCCAGCCGGGACAGGGGAACAGATACGCAGTATTTT,CASRDRGTDTQYF,.,TRBD1,TRBJ2-3,TRBV6-1
TGTGCCAGCAGTTTACGGGGGTTTGGATACGAGCAGTACTTC,CASSLRGFGYEQYF,.,.,TRBJ2-7,TRBV27
TGTGCCAGCAGCTTCCTAGCGGGAGTCTCTCTTGGGGCCAACGTCCTGACTTTC,CASSFLAGVSLGANVLTF,few,TRBD2,TRBJ2-6,TRBV7-3
TGTGCTAGTGGTTCAACGGGGGGAAGGGAGACCCAGTACTTC,CASGSTGGRETQYF,.,TRBD2,TRBJ2-5,TRBV12-5
TGCGCCAGCAGCCAACAATTAGCAGATACGCAGTATTTT,CASSQQLADTQYF,.,.,TRBJ2-3,TRBV4-1
TGCAGCGTTGAAGAGGGGACACTGGGAGAGACCCAGTACTTC,CSVEEGTLGETQYF,.,.,TRBJ2-5,TRBV29-1
TGCGCCAGCAGCTTCCCCTCTTCCGGGACTAGCGGGGGGGCGTTTGAGACCCAGTACTTC,CASSFPSSGTSGGAFETQYF,.,TRBD2,TRBJ2-5,TRBV5-1
TGTGCCAGCAGCCAGACAGGGCGCTATGGCTACACCTTC,CASSQTGRYGYTF,.,TRBD1,TRBJ1-2,TRBV5-8
TGCGCCAGCAGCCAAGAGTGGGGGACATATAGCAATCAGCCCCAGCATTTT,CASSQEWGTYSNQPQHF,few,.,TRBJ1-5,TRBV4-1
TGTGCCAGCAGTTTATTACAGGATGGCCCTTATGGCTACACCTTC,CASSLLQDGPYGYTF,.,.,TRBJ1-2,TRBV28
TGTGCCAGCAGCTTTAGCCCAGCGGTGTTCTACGAGCAGTACTTC,CASSFSPAVFYEQYF,.,.,TRBJ2-7,TRBV5-4
TGTGCCAGCAGCCAACGCGCTACCGGGACTAGCGGGGGGGAAGATACGCAGTATTTT,CASSQRATGTSGGEDTQYF,few,TRBD2,TRBJ2-3,TRBV4-2
TGTGCCAGTACCCCAAGGGCGGGAGTAATGTGGGGGAATGAGCAGTTCTTC,CASTPRAGVMWGNEQFF,.,TRBD2,TRBJ2-1,TRBV19
TGTGCCAGCAGCGTAGTCCCTACAGATACGCAGTATTTT,CASSVVPTDTQYF,.,.,TRBJ2-3,TRBV9
TGTGCCATCAGTGAGCCGACTATTTACAATGAGCAGTTCTTC,CAISEPTIYNEQFF,.,.,TRBJ2-1,TRBV10-3
TGTGCCAGCAGAACAACCTGGGGTAGCGGGAGGGGAATTGGCACAGATACGCAGTATTTT,CASRTTWGSGRGIGTDTQYF,.,TRBD2,TRBJ2-3,TRBV27
TGTGCCAGCTCTACCGGGACAGGGACCCACGAGCAGTACTTC,CASSTGTGTHEQYF,.,TRBD1,TRBJ2-7,TRBV6-4
TGTGCCAGCAGTTCACAGGGGGTCTCCTACGAGCAGTACTTC,CASSSQGVSYEQYF,.,TRBD1,TRBJ2-7,TRBV6-5
TGTGCCAGCAGTTTTCGGAGCAGGGGCTCCTACGGCTACACCTTC,CASSFRSRGSYGYTF,.,.,TRBJ1-2,TRBV28
TGTGCCTGGAGTTGGGGGGACGACACTGAAGCTTTCTTT,CAWSWGDDTEAFF,.,.,TRBJ1-1,TRBV30
TGTGCCAGCAGCCCCTCGGGACAGAGTAATGAAAAACTGTTTTTT,CASSPSGQSNEKLFF,.,TRBD1,TRBJ1-4,TRBV9
TGCGCCAGCAGTGATGCGTCCACCGGGGGGGACTTC,CASSDASTGGDF,once,TRBD2,TRBJ2-4,TRBV10-2
TGTGCCAGTAGTATTAGAAGGCAGGGCGACGAGCAGTACTTC,CASSIRRQGDEQYF,.,.,TRBJ2-7,TRBV19
TGTGCCAGCAGCCCGCGGACTTCTCTAAGGTCACCCCTCCACTTT,CASSPRTSLRSPLHF,.,.,TRBJ1-6,TRBV11-2
TGCGCCAGCAGCTGGAGTGAATCCTACGAGCAGTACTTC,CASSWSESYEQYF,.,.,TRBJ2-7,TRBV5-1
TGTGCCAGCAGCCAGGACAGGGTTGAAGCTTTCTTT,CASSQDRVEAFF,.,TRBD1,TRBJ1-1,TRBV5-5
TGTGCCAGCAGGCCCTCCCGGGGGGAACTGTTTTTT,CASRPSRGELFF,.,.,TRBJ1-4,TRBV25-1
TGTTCCAGCAGCTATCTAAATCAGCCCCAGCATTTT,CSSSYLNQPQHF,few,.,TRBJ1-5,TRBV7-9
TGTGCCAGCAGTTTACGTGCAGGGGGACCAGCCTACGAGCAGTACTTC,CASSLRAGGPAYEQYF,.,TRBD1,TRBJ2-7,TRBV27
TGTGCCAGCAGCCAACAGACAGGCTCTGGAAACACCATATATTTT,CASSQQTGSGNTIYF,.,.,TRBJ1-3,TRBV16
TGTGCCAGCAGCTTAGTGGAGGGGATTGGGGACCAGCCCCAGCATTTT,CASSLVEGIGDQPQHF,.,.,TRBJ1-5,TRBV7-9
TGCGCCAGCAGCCCTCTGGGGGGGACTGAAGCTTTCTTT,CASSPLGGTEAFF,once,.,TRBJ1-1,TRBV5-1
TGTGCCACCAGCAGTGCCCGGGATGAGGGTCGGTCAGCTTTCTTT,CATSSARDEGRSAFF,.,.,TRBJ1-1,TRBV15
TGTGCCAGCAGCTTAGCGGGCGGGGTTCTCTGGGAGCTGTTTTTT,CASSLAGGVLWELFF,.,.,TRBJ2-2,TRBV7-2
TGTGCCAGCAAGTGGGGGGACAGCGGGTTAGAGCAGTTCTTC,CASKWGDSGLEQFF,.,.,TRBJ2-1,TRBV6-1
TGTGCCAGCAGCCCGAGCCAGGGATTCACTGAAGCTTTCTTT,CASSPSQGFTEAFF,once,.,TRBJ1-1,TRBV9
TGTGCCTGGGACCGGGACAGGGGGTATGGCTACACCTTC,CAWDRDRGYGYTF,few,TRBD1,TRBJ1-2,TRBV30
TGTGCCAGCAGCGTAGCCCCCGGAGAAACCCGATATTTT,CASSVAPGETRYF,.,.,TRBJ1-3,TRBV9
TGTGCCAGCAGCTTAGATCCTAGCGGGGGGCCCGGCTCCTACGAGCAGTACTTC,CASSLDPSGGPGSYEQYF,few,TRBD2,TRBJ2-7,TRBV11-2
TGTGCCAGCAGTTTCGCGGGCCATTCGCCGGGGGGCTACACCTTC,CASSFAGHSPGGYTF,once,.,TRBJ1-2,TRBV6-5
TGTGCCAGCAGTTCCGGGACAAGCTATGGCTACACCTTC,CASSSGTSYGYTF,.,.,TRBJ1-2,TRBV11-2
TGTGCCAGCAGCTTGGAGCTCGGGGTAAATGAGCAGTTCTTC,CASSLELGVNEQFF,.,.,TRBJ2-1,TRBV5-4
TGTGCCAGCAGCTTAGGCGGGGGGGCCACAGATACGCAGTATTTT,CASSLGGGATDTQYF,.,TRBD2,TRBJ2-3,TRBV11-3
TGTGCCTGGAGCATGGGGCAGAACACTGAAGCTTTCTTT,CAWSMGQNTEAFF,.,.,TRBJ1-1,TRBV30
TGCGCCAGCAGATCTTACCGGGACAAGGATAATCAGCCCCAGCATTTT,CASRSYRDKDNQPQHF,.,.,TRBJ1-5,TRBV4-1
.,CASSKVGGGSPQPQHF,.,.,TRBJ1-5,TRBV21-1
TGTGCCAGCAGCGAATGGCGGGAGGGATATCCGTCGGGGGCCTACAATGAGCAGTTCTTC,CASSEWREGYPSGAYNEQFF,.,TRBD2,TRBJ2-1,TRBV9
TGCGCCAGCCGCGGGCCAGTCTCCTACGAGCAGTACTTC,CASRGPVSYEQYF,.,.,TRBJ2-7,TRBV10-2